This T cell receptor beta chain comes out of a study of CD8 T cells in Susac syndrome (dated by TCRdb to between 2019 and 2020). For the study in its entirety: The study used repertoire sequencing to test whether antigen drove CD8+ T cell activation and differentiation in Susac syndrome.

The germline ends are 10 bases apart after V is trimmed by 7 bases and J by 6 bases. The CDR3 measures 11 amino acids from cysteine to phenylalanine. The kept DNA is CDR3 alone, 33 bases in frame from the first base. CDR1 and CDR2 (SGHTS, YDEGEE) derive from the germline V gene. RNA was extracted using the RNeasy kit, and roughly 0.45 to 1 microgram was reverse transcribed with random hexamers. TCR beta CDR3 regions were amplified with the immunoSEQ multiplex PCR assay covering 54 Vbeta and 13 Jbeta segments. PCR amplification bias was corrected by using a synthetic template baseline for primer optimization and computational correction. Per the original workflow: Reads were assigned to V, D and J genes according to IMGT and analyzed in immunoSEQ Analyzer, with only productive sequences retained. Clonality was calculated as one minus the Shannon entropy normalized by log2 of the number of productive unique sequences. Public and private clones were assessed among the 100 most prevalent clones of each patient and control. Clones were defined as Susac-specific when absent from the healthy and MS cohorts, from over a thousand published viral clones and from other ImmuneACCESS disease sequences. TCRdb reworked the public reads: Q25 trimming with fastp, MiXCR clone assembly, productive beta chains retained. Each record represents a unique CDR3 protein, reported with the most common genes and DNA among its rows. TCRdb assigned the V and J calls; the authors' analysis was not used. A total of 160,000 or so distinct CDR3 sequences appear in this sample, about 91% of them only once. The ten biggest clones cover approximately 0.073% of the sample.

High-throughput TCR beta sequencing profiled peripheral blood CD8+ and CD4+ T cells from healthy donors, Susac syndrome patients and multiple sclerosis patients. The healthy donors served as controls matched for age and sex. Bulk CD8+ and CD4+ T cells were purified by magnetic negative isolation, whereas CD8+ TEMRA cells were enriched by FACS. Blood was drawn into EDTA tubes, processed within 24 hours, and PBMCs were isolated by density gradient centrifugation. PBMCs intended for TCR sequencing were cryopreserved in liquid nitrogen and thawed later in a water bath at 37 degrees C. The sorted or isolated CD4+, CD8+ and CD8+ TEMRA cells had a purity of 90% or higher. The full study reports these points: The study acknowledged that relatively few individuals were included in the TCR sequencing and HLA analysis.

As concerns this clonotype: The antigen this receptor binds is unknown. The record has no base qualities; no much larger clone is one base away.

The TCR sequence derives from a human donor in good health. The material sequenced was CD4+ T cells from PBMCs. The chain was built from TRBV5-8 and TRBJ1-1; a confident D gene designation cannot be given. For the CDR3, the sequence is CASGVAAEAFF. The nucleotides read TGTGCCAGCGGCGTTGCGGCTGAAGCTTTCTTT. Reference TRBV5-8 and TRBJ1-1 proteins supply the regions before and after the CDR3; the full variable domain is: EAGVTQSPTHLIKTRGQQATLRCSPISGHTSVYWYQQALGLGLQFLLWYDEGEERNRGNFPPRFSGRQFPNYSSELNVNALELEDSALYLCASGVAAEAFFGQGTRLTVV.